This is a list of T cell receptor beta chains from one sample in a study of CD8+CD57+ T cells in acquired aplastic anemia. TCRdb ran MiXCR on the reads and lists one entry per CDR3 protein. The data show about 160,000 distinct CDR3 sequences, 71% seen once. The sequencing sample was made of sorted CD4+, CD8+, or CD8+CD57+ T cells (not recorded which) from PBMCs. The origin of the receptors is a human donor with aplastic anemia. The CDR3 runs from the conserved cysteine through the conserved F or W. Each record gives: J gene, V gene, CDR3 protein.

j_call: TRBJ2-7; v_call: TRBV2; cdr3_aa: CASSENRSYEQCF
j_call: TRBJ1-2; v_call: TRBV20-1; cdr3_aa: CSARDHRGANYGYTF
j_call: TRBJ2-6; v_call: TRBV6-2/TRBV6-3; cdr3_aa: CASSYDSGSGANVLTF
j_call: TRBJ1-1; v_call: TRBV7-3; cdr3_aa: CASTEENTEAFF
j_call: TRBJ2-7; v_call: TRBV12-3/TRBV12-4; cdr3_aa: CASSFSGFNEQYF
j_call: TRBJ2-1; v_call: TRBV20-1; cdr3_aa: CSARDPQRGDYNEQFF
j_call: TRBJ2-1; v_call: TRBV20-1; cdr3_aa: CSVWRNEQFF
j_call: TRBJ1-6; v_call: TRBV7-9; cdr3_aa: CASSFAGRASPLHF
j_call: TRBJ1-1; v_call: TRBV6-2/TRBV6-3; cdr3_aa: CASGQTFTNTEAFF
j_call: TRBJ2-2; v_call: TRBV20-1; cdr3_aa: CSARRSQNTGELFF
j_call: TRBJ2-3; v_call: TRBV20-1; cdr3_aa: CSARALAGPIRTYF
j_call: TRBJ2-5; v_call: TRBV20-1; cdr3_aa: CSARKGDRQETQYF
j_call: TRBJ1-1; v_call: TRBV10-3; cdr3_aa: CAISSLEGAPEAFF
j_call: TRBJ2-5; v_call: TRBV15; cdr3_aa: CATNTDSKETQYF
j_call: TRBJ1-5; v_call: TRBV10-3; cdr3_aa: CAISEILQGDSNQPQHF
j_call: TRBJ2-3; v_call: TRBV7-7; cdr3_aa: CASSLGAGPADTQYF
j_call: TRBJ1-2; v_call: TRBV20-1; cdr3_aa: CSAEGRSLVHGYTF
j_call: TRBJ1-5; v_call: TRBV12-3/TRBV12-4; cdr3_aa: CASSFGSWGQPQHF
j_call: TRBJ2-5; v_call: TRBV29-1; cdr3_aa: CSVFLSGETQYF
j_call: TRBJ2-7; v_call: TRBV2; cdr3_aa: CASSGYGVTYTYEQYF
j_call: TRBJ2-7; v_call: TRBV6-1; cdr3_aa: CASSEPGGSSYEQYF
j_call: TRBJ2-1; v_call: TRBV20-1; cdr3_aa: CSANAGLAGKSSYNEQFF
j_call: TRBJ2-5; v_call: TRBV7-9; cdr3_aa: CASRLGLAEETQYF
j_call: TRBJ2-7; v_call: TRBV7-2; cdr3_aa: CASSLVSAGLLSYEQYF
j_call: TRBJ2-7; v_call: TRBV20-1; cdr3_aa: CSARDWQRSSYERYF
j_call: TRBJ2-2; v_call: TRBV7-3; cdr3_aa: CASSRGTGHTGELFF
j_call: TRBJ2-5; v_call: TRBV7-8; cdr3_aa: CASRLTGGQETQYF
j_call: TRBJ2-1; v_call: TRBV7-8; cdr3_aa: CASSLATGLAYNEQFF
j_call: TRBJ2-1; v_call: TRBV2; cdr3_aa: CASRGTGFYNEQFF
j_call: TRBJ2-3; v_call: TRBV19; cdr3_aa: CASSWSDSSTDTQYF
j_call: TRBJ2-2; v_call: TRBV7-9; cdr3_aa: CASSLRPGGGDGELFF
j_call: TRBJ2-2; v_call: TRBV6-1; cdr3_aa: CASSSRENGELFF
j_call: TRBJ2-3; v_call: TRBV20-1; cdr3_aa: CSARGGGGSDTQYF
j_call: TRBJ2-2; v_call: TRBV6-4; cdr3_aa: CASSGTDYTGELFF
j_call: TRBJ2-3; v_call: TRBV29-1; cdr3_aa: CSVGQGPTDTQYF
j_call: TRBJ1-2; v_call: TRBV28; cdr3_aa: CASSLQGQGWGGYTF
j_call: TRBJ2-7; v_call: TRBV20-1; cdr3_aa: CSASTSGSEQYF
j_call: TRBJ2-7; v_call: TRBV7-9; cdr3_aa: CASSGAGTGYEQYF
j_call: TRBJ1-3; v_call: TRBV2; cdr3_aa: CAGQTGDYSGNTIYF
j_call: TRBJ1-1; v_call: TRBV9; cdr3_aa: CASSLGEVTEAFF
j_call: TRBJ1-1; v_call: TRBV7-2; cdr3_aa: CASSLDPQGRTEAFF
j_call: TRBJ2-7; v_call: TRBV28; cdr3_aa: CASTPGHKYEQYF